This T cell receptor beta chain was identified in a study of cytomegalovirus exposure and HLA in healthy donors. This clone occurred a few times. With 60 Vbeta and 13 Jbeta primers, the PCR was carried out. Assay used: immunoSEQ multiplex PCR; TCRdb lists only in-frame clones, some missing. Among 150,000 to 200,000 clones, 65% to 85% were seen once, and the ten largest hold about 1.8%. Germline V gives CDR1 SGHNT, CDR2 YYREEE (reference sequence). Trimming stripped 1 base from V and 8 bases from J, with 10 bases between. The CDR3 length is 13 residues. This clonotype originated in a man between 18 and 35 years old in good health and CMV-seronegative. The chain carries TRBV5-4 and TRBJ2-1; D remains unclear. The sample was PBMCs. The CDR3 spells CASSLSMFDEQFF. CDR3 DNA: TGTGCCAGCAGCTTGTCTATGTTCGATGAGCAGTTCTTC. Full variable domain (outside the CDR3, taken from reference TRBV5-4 and TRBJ2-1): ETGVTQSPTHLIKTRGQQVTLRCSSQSGHNTVSWYQQALGQGPQFIFQYYREEENGRGNFPPRFSGLQFPNYSSELNVNALELDDSALYLCASSLSMFDEQFFGPGTRLTVL.